One sample yielded the 18 T cell receptor beta chains listed below, sequenced in a study of technical replicates of blood from a few donors. Using immunoSEQ multiplex PCR, the repertoire was profiled, and TCRdb retains in-frame clones only, with some absent. Of more than 75,000 clones listed, approximately 96% are singletons. Source material: T cells isolated from PBMCs. The receptor set was obtained from a human donor in good health.

The V and J genes are TRBV28 and TRBJ1-1, with 9 bases lining up with TRBD1. CDR1 is MDHEN and CDR2 is SYDVKM in the germline V gene. CDR3 length equals 16 residues. Trimming removed 4 bases from V and 2 bases from J; junction bases left unmatched: 8. CDR3 coding DNA: TGTGCCAGCAGTTCCCCCGGGACAGGGATAAACACTGAAGCTTTCTTT. Residues: CASSSPGTGINTEAFF.

This clone was counted once. The V gene is TRBV19, the J gene TRBJ2-2, with 8 bases fitting TRBD1. The CDR3 sequence is 14 residues long. CDR1 is LNHDA, CDR2 SQIVND, per germline (reference sequence). Trimming took 5 bases from V and 5 from J; bases not matched to a gene: 4. The CDR3 is CASSVTGGTGELFF. CDR3 nucleotide sequence: TGTGCCAGTAGTGTTACAGGGGGAACCGGGGAGCTGTTTTTT.

The V and J genes are TRBV19 and TRBJ1-2, with D hard to call. V was pared by 0 bases and J by 2 bases, with 10 bases between. From germline, CDR1 is LNHDA and CDR2 SQIVND (reference sequence). The CDR3 is 15 amino acids. CDR3 region: CASSIDYWRNYGYTF. For the CDR3, the DNA is TGTGCCAGTAGTATAGATTACTGGCGGAACTATGGCTACACCTTC.

This clone was counted once. V and J are TRBV28 and TRBJ2-3; D gene uncertain. Germline V gene sequence: CDR1 MDHEN, CDR2 SYDVKM. This CDR3 spans 15 amino acids. V was pared by 5 bases and J by 2 bases, with 14 bases between. This CDR3 is CASSLKPLATDTQYF. As DNA, the CDR3 is TGTGCCAGCAGTCTTAAGCCCTTAGCCACAGATACGCAGTATTTT.

This chain connects TRBV4-3 to TRBJ2-3; 7 nucleotides align to TRBD1. The CDR3 is made up of 19 amino acids. CDR1 and CDR2 (germline): LGHNA, YSLEER. Germline trimming cut 0 bases from V and 0 bases from J; bases unmatched to any gene: 12. CDR3 nucleotides: TGCGCCAGCAGCCAAGATAACCTAGTCGGACAGGAGAGCACAGATACGCAGTATTTT. Its translation: CASSQDNLVGQESTDTQYF.

CDR3 in DNA: TGTGCCAGCAGCTTGGTAGAGGGAGAGACCCAGTACTTC. Encoded protein: CASSLVEGETQYF. The chain joins TRBV5-4 to TRBJ2-5; a weak D match, TRBD2 (5 bases). Germline assignment: CDR1 SGHNT and CDR2 YYREEE (reference sequence). The V gene lost 0 bases and the J gene lost 4 bases, with 7 bases spanning the gap. The CDR3 totals 13 residues.

The chain carries TRBV18 and TRBJ1-5, with 7 bases identical to TRBD1. The germline gives CDR1 KGHSH, CDR2 LQKENI. V gave up 2 bases and J gave up 5 bases; unmatched junction bases: 18. The CDR3 extends over 19 amino acids. CDR3 DNA sequence: TGTGCCAGCTCACCAGTTATTCAGGGGGTGAGTGGGACGCATCAGCCCCAGCATTTT. This encodes CASSPVIQGVSGTHQPQHF.

The rearrangement joins TRBV25-1 to TRBJ2-5; 12 bases map to TRBD2. V lost 5 bases, J lost 4 bases, and 14 bases stayed unmatched. The CDR3 spans 18 residues. Germline CDR1 and CDR2: MGHDK and SYGVNS. The CDR3 is CASSTGTSGPGGVETQYF. The CDR3 DNA follows: TGTGCCAGCAGTACCGGGACTAGCGGGCCCGGGGGGGTAGAGACCCAGTACTTC.

This sequence joins TRBV14 and TRBJ2-1; the match to TRBD2 covers 11 bases. The CDR3 covers 16 residues. Trimming at V came to 4 bases and at J to 8 bases, leaving 10 bases not matched to a gene. The germline V gene has CDR1 SGHDN and CDR2 FVKESK. CDR3 protein: CASSPSASGRKDEQFF. Here the CDR3 DNA reads TGTGCCAGCAGCCCCTCCGCTAGCGGGAGGAAGGATGAGCAGTTCTTC.

This clone occurred once. V usage is TRBV5-1 and J usage is TRBJ2-4, with 7 bases aligning to TRBD2. Looked up from germline, CDR1 is SGHRS and CDR2 is YFSETQ. V shed 0 bases and J 6 bases; nucleotides not matched to a gene: 3. CDR3 length: 14 amino acids. This chain's CDR3 is CASSLAGGANIQYF. The DNA for the CDR3 is TGCGCCAGCAGCTTGGCGGGGGGAGCAAACATTCAGTACTTC.

This sequence joins TRBV7-9 and TRBJ1-2; tentative D call: TRBD1 (5 bases). Trimming stripped 7 bases from V and 7 bases from J, with 16 bases between. Looked up from germline, CDR1 is SEHNR and CDR2 is FQNEAQ (reference sequence). The CDR3 totals 13 residues. CDR3 sequence reads: CASNRQKEGGYTF. The CDR3 region has the DNA TGTGCCAGCAACAGACAGAAGGAGGGTGGCTACACCTTC.

This rearrangement joins TRBV6-1 to TRBJ2-3; 8 bases are a match to TRBD1. After removal of 6 bases from V and 5 bases from J, the junction contained 10 bases not matched to a gene. The CDR3 consists of 15 residues. CDR1 MNHNS and CDR2 SASEGT come from the germline V gene. In DNA form, the CDR3 reads TGTGCCAGCAGCCTAATTCCACAGGGGGGAGATACGCAGTATTTT. This gives the protein CASSLIPQGGDTQYF.

The chain carries TRBV7-6 and TRBJ1-1, with 10 bases fitting TRBD1. The germline V gene has CDR1 SGHVS and CDR2 FNYEAQ. After removal of 2 bases from V and 6 bases from J, the junction contained 3 bases not matched to a gene. The CDR3 extends over 14 amino acids. Written as DNA, the CDR3 is TGTGCCAGCAGCTTATTTGACAGGGGGCCTGAAGCTTTCTTT. Protein: CASSLFDRGPEAFF.

The CDR3 region is CASSELGVAEQYF. The CDR3 DNA reads TGTGCCAGCAGTGAATTAGGGGTCGCCGAGCAGTACTTC. J is TRBJ2-7 and V is TRBV25-1, with D tentatively TRBD1 (5 bases). Germline CDR1 and CDR2: MGHDK and SYGVNS. V lost 1 base, J lost 6 bases, and 10 bases lay in between. The CDR3 extends over 13 amino acids.

The V and J genes are TRBV11-2 and TRBJ2-7; D gene ambiguous. Germline V gene sequence: CDR1 SGHAT, CDR2 FQNNGV. This CDR3 contains 12 residues. Trimming pared 1 base from V and 4 bases from J, leaving 5 bases between. CDR3 nucleotides: TGTGCCAGCAGCTTAGTGGAGTACGAGCAGTACTTC. It is translated as CASSLVEYEQYF.

The chain recombines TRBV9 with TRBJ2-7; TRBD1 agrees at 9 bases. CDR1 SGDLS and CDR2 YYNGEE come from the germline V gene. The CDR3 sequence is 16 residues long. V lost 5 bases, J lost 4 bases, and 13 bases stayed unmatched. In DNA form, the CDR3 reads TGTGCCAGCAGTCTCCTCCCGGGACAGGGAATTTACGAGCAGTACTTC. Protein: CASSLLPGQGIYEQYF.

This CDR3 reads CASTPTSGSLGEQFF. The CDR3 DNA sequence: TGTGCCAGCACGCCCACTAGCGGGAGCCTCGGTGAGCAGTTCTTC. The chain couples TRBV9 to TRBJ2-1; 11 bases fit TRBD2. V shed 6 bases, J shed 9 bases, and the junction held 11 bases outside the gene matches. This CDR3 is built from 15 residues. In germline, CDR1 is SGDLS, CDR2 YYNGEE.

The gene calls are TRBV4-3 and TRBJ1-2, with D unresolved. With 4 bases removed from V and 5 bases from J, the gap between germline ends came to 8 bases. CDR3 length: 12 residues. CDR1 is LGHNA, CDR2 YSLEER, per germline. The CDR3 reads CASSPVPYGYTF. CDR3 sequence (DNA): TGCGCCAGCAGCCCAGTCCCATATGGCTACACCTTC.